This passage covers 30 T cell receptor beta chains from one sample sequenced in a study of cytomegalovirus exposure and HLA in healthy donors. Method: immunoSEQ multiplex PCR; TCRdb's copy keeps in-frame clones and lacks some. This sample has roughly 220,000 clones, with approximately 80% found just once. Sequenced input: PBMCs. All receptors come from a woman in her 30s in good health and CMV-seropositive.

This clone was seen a few times. This sequence joins TRBV11-2 and TRBJ1-1, with unresolved D. CDR1 SGHAT and CDR2 FQNNGV come from the germline V gene. V lost 8 bases to trimming and J lost 4 bases, with 11 bases between them. The CDR3 is made up of 12 amino acids. CDR3 region: CASEGLSTEAFF. In DNA form, the CDR3 reads TGTGCCAGCGAAGGGTTGAGCACTGAAGCTTTCTTT.

The V and J genes are TRBV29-1 and TRBJ1-3; weak D call: TRBD1 (5 bases). V lost 4 bases and J lost 0, with 16 bases in between. CDR3 length equals 16 residues. Germline CDR1 and CDR2: SQVTM and ANQGSEA. CDR3 nucleotide sequence: TGCAGCGTTGCCCCGACAGCTTCAAGCTCTGGAAACACCATATATTTT. It specifies CSVAPTASSSGNTIYF.

This chain connects TRBV27 to TRBJ1-1; D call uncertain. The CDR3 has 14 amino acids. V lost 0 bases and J 2 bases, leaving 7 bases between the germline ends. In germline, CDR1 is MNHEY, CDR2 SMNVEV (reference sequence). The CDR3 nucleotides read TGTGCCAGCAGTTTATCGGGCAGTAACACTGAAGCTTTCTTT. Encoded protein: CASSLSGSNTEAFF.

The chain recombines TRBV9 with TRBJ2-7, with TRBD2 as a possible D gene (6 bases). This CDR3 spans 16 amino acids. From germline, CDR1 is SGDLS and CDR2 YYNGEE. V lost 0 bases, J lost 0 bases, and 13 bases lay in between. CDR3 protein: CASSVGLRGTSYEQYF. In DNA, the CDR3 is TGTGCCAGCAGCGTAGGGTTACGGGGGACCTCCTACGAGCAGTACTTC. The whole variable domain, filled in from reference TRBV9 and TRBJ2-7, reads DSGVTQTPKHLITATGQRVTLRCSPRSGDLSVYWYQQSLDQGLQFLIQYYNGEERAKGNILERFSAQQFPDLHSELNLSSLELGDSALYFCASSVGLRGTSYEQYFGPGTRLTVT.

The J gene is TRBJ1-2, the V gene TRBV4-3; D perhaps matches TRBD1 (6 bases). Germline-derived CDR1 and CDR2 are LGHNA and YSLEER. This CDR3 spans 15 amino acids. Trimming left V 4 bases short and J 8 bases short, with 20 bases between. The CDR3 coding sequence is TGCGCCAGCAGCCTCAACAGGGATCTAGTGAAGGGCTACACCTTC. This gives the protein CASSLNRDLVKGYTF.

This chain links TRBV29-1 with TRBJ2-2, with D perhaps matching TRBD2 (6 bases). Trimming took 0 bases from V and 0 from J, leaving 14 bases between them. This CDR3 region has 17 residues. Germline CDR1 and CDR2: SQVTM and ANQGSEA. The CDR3 DNA reads as TGCAGCGTTGAAGATCAAGGGCGGGATCCGAACACCGGGGAGCTGTTTTTT. As protein: CSVEDQGRDPNTGELFF.

The chain joins TRBV30 to TRBJ2-3, with D possibly being TRBD1 or TRBD2 (5 bases each). Trimming cost V 3 bases and J 6 bases, with 28 bases left between them. The length of the CDR3 is 18 residues. Germline CDR1 GTSNPN, CDR2 SVGIG (reference sequence). The CDR3 DNA is TGTGCCTGGAGACCACCGAGATCCGGGACCAAAAAATCCGATACGCAGTATTTT. It specifies CAWRPPRSGTKKSDTQYF.

V gene TRBV7-3 combines with J gene TRBJ1-2; D remains ambiguous. This CDR3 region has 13 residues. Trimming pared 0 bases from V and 0 bases from J, leaving 2 bases between. The V gene's germline CDR1 is SGHTA and CDR2 FQGTGA. The CDR3 here is CASSLTANYGYTF. The CDR3, as DNA: TGTGCCAGCAGCTTAACAGCTAACTATGGCTACACCTTC. Variable domain in full (rest from reference TRBV7-3 and TRBJ1-2): GAGVSQTPSNKVTEKGKYVELRCDPISGHTALYWYRQSLGQGPEFLIYFQGTGAADDSGLPNDRFFAVRPEGSVSTLKIQRTERGDSAVYLCASSLTANYGYTFGSGTRLTVV.

The sample holds many counts of this clone. The V gene is TRBV19, the J gene TRBJ2-1; D gene ambiguous. V gave up 7 bases and J gave up 5 bases, with 15 bases separating them. The length of the CDR3 is 14 residues. Germline V CDR1 and CDR2: LNHDA, SQIVND (reference sequence). CDR3 amino acids: CASKALGSNNEQFF. CDR3 DNA sequence: TGTGCCAGTAAAGCTTTAGGGTCAAACAATGAGCAGTTCTTC.

This rearrangement joins TRBV5-1 to TRBJ1-1; D ambiguous. This CDR3 has 14 amino acids. CDR1 and CDR2 from the germline V gene are SGHRS and YFSETQ. V was trimmed by 3 bases and J by 2 bases, leaving 11 bases between them. The CDR3 sequence is CASSSLALNTEAFF. CDR3 coding DNA: TGCGCCAGCAGCTCCCTAGCGCTTAACACTGAAGCTTTCTTT.

The genes are TRBV5-1 and TRBJ2-7; the match to TRBD1 covers 10 bases. The germline CDR1 and CDR2 sequences are SGHRS and YFSETQ. The CDR3 totals 14 residues. The J segment lost 3 bases and the V segment lost 6 bases, leaving 6 bases of the junction unmatched. For the CDR3, the DNA is TGCGCCAGCAACCTCGGGACAGGGGACTACGAGCAGTACTTC. Its translation: CASNLGTGDYEQYF.

This sequence joins TRBV25-1 and TRBJ1-1; 8 bases are a match to TRBD1. V was pared by 5 bases and J by 5 bases, with 10 bases of the junction left unmatched. Germline CDR1 is MGHDK and CDR2 is SYGVNS. This CDR3 is built from 15 residues. The CDR3 bases are TGTGCCAGCAGTTCCCTGGGACAGGTAATTACTGAAGCTTTCTTT. The encoded protein is CASSSLGQVITEAFF.

This CDR3 reads CASSGTGTGGYEQYF. The CDR3 coding sequence is TGTGCCAGCAGTGGGACGGGGACAGGGGGATACGAGCAGTACTTC. V usage is TRBV25-1 and J usage is TRBJ2-7; 11 bases map to TRBD1. This CDR3 has 15 amino acids. Germline V gene lookup returns CDR1 MGHDK and CDR2 SYGVNS. V lost 4 bases and J lost 4; bases outside the gene matches: 6.

With respect to this clone: At the DNA level, this CDR3 is encoded by other sequences in the same sample as well. The CDR3 coding sequence is TGTGCCAGCAGTTTAACAGGGGGTCTATCTGGGGCCAACGTCCTGACTTTC. This translates into CASSLTGGLSGANVLTF. V gene TRBV27 combines with J gene TRBJ2-6; 8 positions match TRBD1. Germline trimming cut 2 bases from V and 1 base from J; bases unmatched to any gene: 4. CDR1 and CDR2 (germline): MNHEY, SMNVEV (reference sequence). This CDR3 region has 17 residues.

The chain combines TRBV7-9 with TRBJ2-2; the match to TRBD2 covers 9 bases. The CDR3 is 15 residues long. The V segment lost 5 bases and the J segment 4 bases; nucleotides outside the gene matches: 5. The V gene's germline CDR1 is SEHNR and CDR2 FQNEAQ (reference sequence). The CDR3 DNA follows: TGTGCCAGCAGCGGGGTAGCGGGAGTCACCGGGGAGCTGTTTTTT. It specifies CASSGVAGVTGELFF. Together with reference TRBV7-9 and TRBJ2-2, the CDR3 gives the full variable domain: DTGVSQNPRHKITKRGQNVTFRCDPISEHNRLYWYRQTLGQGPEFLTYFQNEAQLEKSRLLSDRFSAERPKGSFSTLEIQRTEQGDSAMYLCASSGVAGVTGELFFGEGSRLTVL.

This clone has only a few counts. CDR3 sequence: CASSGNRYPSSYNEQFF. CDR3 coding DNA: TGTGCCAGCAGTGGGAATCGGTACCCGAGCTCCTACAATGAGCAGTTCTTC. The chain employs TRBV25-1 and TRBJ2-1; D is uncertain. Deletions cut 4 bases from V and 0 bases from J, with 16 bases between. The germline CDR1 and CDR2 sequences are MGHDK and SYGVNS. There are 17 residues in the CDR3.

This chain connects TRBV5-1 to TRBJ1-2; D uncertain. Trimming removed 5 bases at V and 6 bases at J, with 23 bases between. This CDR3 comprises 16 residues. The germline V gene encodes CDR1 SGHRS and CDR2 YFSETQ. The CDR3 sequence is CASRVRWGDVRDGYTF. Written as DNA, the CDR3 is TGCGCCAGCAGGGTGAGATGGGGTGACGTTCGCGATGGCTACACCTTC.

This clone was detected only a few times. The chain recombines TRBV10-3 with TRBJ2-3; 7 bases are a match to TRBD1. Unmatched junction bases numbered 18, after V lost 2 bases and J lost 7 bases. The length of the CDR3 is 18 residues. The germline gives CDR1 ENHRY, CDR2 SYGVKD. The CDR3 DNA is TGTGCCATCAGTGAGACGAGGGCGACAGGGAGCGAGCTTAATACGCAGTATTTT. It encodes CAISETRATGSELNTQYF.

The V call is TRBV30, the J call TRBJ1-4; 10 positions agree with TRBD1. The CDR3 spans 14 residues. The trim removed 1 base at V and 10 bases at J, leaving 6 bases unmatched. The V gene's germline CDR1 is GTSNPN and CDR2 SVGIG (reference sequence). CDR3 protein: CAWSEGTGDRKLFF. In DNA form, the CDR3 reads TGTGCCTGGAGTGAAGGGACAGGGGATCGAAAACTGTTTTTT.

The chain recombines TRBV2 with TRBJ2-1, with a possible D match to TRBD2 (5 bases). Germline V lookup: CDR1 SNHLY, CDR2 FYNNEI. V lost 7 bases to trimming and J lost 6 bases, with 16 bases between them. The CDR3 has 14 residues. The CDR3 sequence: CASKVLAGSNEQFF. In DNA, the CDR3 is TGTGCCAGCAAAGTGCTAGCCGGATCCAATGAGCAGTTCTTC. Complete variable domain (other parts from reference TRBV2 and TRBJ2-1): EPEVTQTPSHQVTQMGQEVILRCVPISNHLYFYWYRQILGQKVEFLVSFYNNEISEKSEIFDDQFSVERPDGSNFTLKIRSTKLEDSAMYFCASKVLAGSNEQFFGPGTRLTVL.

The genes are TRBV6-5 and TRBJ2-5; the D gene is possibly TRBD1 (5 bases). This CDR3 is built from 12 residues. CDR1 and CDR2 (germline): MNHEY, SVGAGI. Trimming removed 6 bases at V and 7 bases at J, with 12 bases between. CDR3 nucleotide sequence: TGTGCCAGCAGCAGGGAAGGTGGGACCCAGTACTTC. Amino acid sequence: CASSREGGTQYF.

The chain links TRBV27 to TRBJ2-2; D remains ambiguous. Trimming left V 5 bases short and J 0 bases short, with 4 bases between. CDR1 is MNHEY, CDR2 SMNVEV, per germline (reference sequence). The CDR3 consists of 13 residues. CDR3 bases: TGTGCCAGCAGTAACGCGAACACCGGGGAGCTGTTTTTT. Translated: CASSNANTGELFF.

This chain uses TRBV15 with TRBJ2-1, with unresolved D. This CDR3 contains 13 residues. The V gene lost 1 base and the J gene lost 9 bases, with 10 bases spanning the gap. Germline V CDR1 and CDR2: LNHNV, YYDKDF (reference sequence). DNA for the CDR3: TGTGCCACCAGCAGAGTTCGAGTGGGTGAGCAGTTCTTC. As protein: CATSRVRVGEQFF.

In this sample, this clone turned up a few times. This sequence joins TRBV11-2 and TRBJ1-2; weak D call: TRBD1 (6 bases). The CDR3 spans 15 residues. Germline CDR1 SGHAT, CDR2 FQNNGV. Trimming took 1 base from V and 7 from J, leaving 16 bases between them. CDR3 nucleotide sequence: TGTGCCAGCAGCTTAGGGGCTACTGGAGGGGGTGGCTACACCTTC. It codes for CASSLGATGGGGYTF.

This chain links TRBV7-6 with TRBJ1-3, with 12 bases that match TRBD1. The V gene end was trimmed by 3 bases and the J gene end by 0 bases; junction bases not matched to a gene: 6. In germline, CDR1 is SGHVS, CDR2 FNYEAQ. There are 18 residues in the CDR3. Here the CDR3 reads CASSFGTGGLISGNTIYF. CDR3 nucleotide sequence: TGTGCCAGCAGCTTTGGGACAGGGGGCCTCATCTCTGGAAACACCATATATTTT.

The chain is built from TRBV7-9 and TRBJ2-5; D not resolved. The CDR3 is 12 amino acids. The germline V gene encodes CDR1 SEHNR and CDR2 FQNEAQ (reference sequence). V gave up 2 bases and J gave up 7 bases, with 8 bases separating them. CDR3 amino acids: CASSLPLGTQYF. The CDR3 nucleotides are TGTGCCAGCAGCTTACCCCTTGGGACCCAGTACTTC.

This clone was observed a few times. The DNA for the CDR3 is TGTGCCTGGACCTGGGGACACCCGAACACTGAAGCTTTCTTT. Encoded protein: CAWTWGHPNTEAFF. The chain couples TRBV30 to TRBJ1-1; TRBD1 might be the D (6 bases). The CDR3 has 14 residues. V was clipped by 4 bases and J by 1 base, with 13 bases between them. From germline, CDR1 is GTSNPN and CDR2 SVGIG (reference sequence).

The chain uses TRBV6-1 and TRBJ1-5; D call uncertain. CDR1 and CDR2 from the germline V gene are MNHNS and SASEGT. The CDR3 is 13 amino acids. Trimming took 3 bases from V and 5 from J, leaving 8 bases between them. This CDR3 reads CASSDARHQPQHF. Written as DNA, the CDR3 is TGTGCCAGCAGTGATGCCAGGCATCAGCCCCAGCATTTT.

The V call is TRBV10-3, the J call TRBJ2-7, with TRBD1 as a possible D gene (5 bases). The germline V gene has CDR1 ENHRY and CDR2 SYGVKD. The CDR3 loop spans 15 amino acids. V was shortened by 3 bases and J by 3 bases, with 15 bases between the two germline ends. CDR3 nucleotides: TGTGCCATCAGTGATTGGGCAGGGAATAGCTACGAGCAGTACTTC. This encodes CAISDWAGNSYEQYF.

The chain uses TRBV11-2 and TRBJ2-5; 9 bases are a match to TRBD2. This CDR3 comprises 16 residues. CDR1 is SGHAT, CDR2 FQNNGV, per germline. The J segment lost 2 bases and the V segment lost 5 bases, leaving 9 bases of the junction unmatched. The CDR3 DNA reads TGTGCCAGCAGCGTTCGCGGCGGGAGGGATCAAGAGACCCAGTACTTC. It specifies CASSVRGGRDQETQYF.